The 28 T cell receptor beta chains below all came from one sample that was sequenced in a study of blood T cell repertoires in COVID-19. Generated by immunoSEQ multiplex PCR, the TCRdb table keeps only in-frame clones and is missing some. The data hold 200,000 to 300,000 clones, with around 89% observed a single time. The sequencing input was PBMCs or T cells enriched from blood (not recorded which). Every receptor here comes from a woman in her thirties or forties with acute COVID-19.

The chain carries TRBV21-1 and TRBJ1-5; the D call TRBD1 from the table was never checked on the DNA. TRBV21-1 is reported as a pseudogene. The CDR3 sequence is 18 residues long. The CDR3 loop is CASNKLDDRENSNQPQHF. Here the CDR3 DNA reads TGTGCCAGCAACAAGCTAGACGACAGGGAAAATAGCAATCAGCCCCAGCATTTT.

The chain links TRBV5-1 to TRBJ1-6; D is unclear. There are 14 residues in the CDR3. Trimming left V 7 bases short and J 5 bases short, with 13 bases between. Germline loops: CDR1 SGHRS, CDR2 YFSETQ. The chain's CDR3 is CASGPGVDNSPLHF. CDR3 nucleotide sequence: TGCGCCAGCGGTCCGGGAGTTGATAATTCACCCCTCCACTTT.

The chain couples TRBV9 to TRBJ1-6; 7 bases are shared with TRBD1. Per germline, CDR1 SGDLS and CDR2 YYNGEE. The CDR3 is 14 residues long. The junction had 7 bases not matched to a gene; V was cut back by 5 bases and J by 8 bases. The CDR3 spells CASSDRVGDSPLHF. The CDR3 region has the DNA TGTGCCAGCAGTGACAGGGTCGGGGATTCACCCCTCCACTTT. Combining the CDR3 with reference TRBV9 and TRBJ1-6 gives the whole variable domain DSGVTQTPKHLITATGQRVTLRCSPRSGDLSVYWYQQSLDQGLQFLIQYYNGEERAKGNILERFSAQQFPDLHSELNLSSLELGDSALYFCASSDRVGDSPLHFGNGTRLTVT.

The gene calls are TRBV7-9 and TRBJ2-5, with 7 nucleotides matching TRBD1. Trimming cost V 5 bases and J 5 bases; bases outside gene matches: 11. Per germline, CDR1 SEHNR and CDR2 FQNEAQ (reference sequence). The CDR3 contains 15 residues. Here the CDR3 reads CASSARQGSEETQYF. CDR3 in DNA: TGTGCCAGCAGCGCACGACAGGGATCGGAGGAGACCCAGTACTTC.

V is TRBV19 and J is TRBJ1-2; 8 nucleotides match TRBD1. Trimming removed 3 bases from V and 7 bases from J; junction bases left unmatched: 7. CDR3 size: 14 residues. In germline, CDR1 is LNHDA, CDR2 SQIVND (reference sequence). Here the CDR3 reads CASSIQGAVSGYTF. CDR3 sequence (DNA): TGTGCCAGTAGTATCCAGGGGGCGGTTAGTGGCTACACCTTC.

The chain links TRBV18 to TRBJ2-7, with a tentative D call TRBD1 (5 bases). Germline V gives CDR1 KGHSH, CDR2 LQKENI. CDR3 length: 15 residues. Trimming cost V 3 bases and J 2 bases, with 14 bases left between them. The CDR3 DNA sequence: TGTGCCAGCTCACCCACCTCACAGGAGACCTACGAGCAGTACTTC. As protein: CASSPTSQETYEQYF.

This clone has more than one count but fewer than ten. V and J are TRBV2 and TRBJ1-3; weak D call: TRBD1 (6 bases). The CDR3 has 15 amino acids. Germline V lookup: CDR1 SNHLY, CDR2 FYNNEI. V was cut by 5 bases and J by 4 bases, with 15 bases left in between. The CDR3 spells CASSQQGVGGNTIYF. CDR3 DNA sequence: TGTGCCAGCAGTCAACAGGGTGTTGGAGGAAACACCATATATTTT.

The rearrangement links TRBV15 to TRBJ2-3; perhaps TRBD2 as D (6 bases). Per germline, CDR1 LNHNV and CDR2 YYDKDF (reference sequence). Trimming removed 3 bases from V and 1 base from J, with 14 bases in between. The CDR3 totals 16 residues. The CDR3 nucleotides read TGTGCCACCAGCAGGGGGATCGGGGGAGGCACAGATACGCAGTATTTT. As protein: CATSRGIGGGTDTQYF.

The rearrangement joins TRBV27 to TRBJ1-5, with no clear D. This CDR3 comprises 13 residues. The germline CDR1 and CDR2 sequences are MNHEY and SMNVEV (reference sequence). The ends were cut back, 5 bases at V and 11 bases at J, with 16 bases in the middle. The CDR3 reads CASSPSGGVTQHF. The CDR3 bases are TGTGCCAGCAGTCCCTCGGGAGGTGTGACCCAGCATTTT.

J is TRBJ1-1 and V is TRBV7-2; a possible D gene is TRBD1 (6 bases). Between the trimmed V and J ends, which lost 5 bases and 5 bases, there was a span of 12 bases. CDR1 and CDR2 (germline): SGHTA, FQGNSA. The CDR3 consists of 13 residues. Here the CDR3 reads CASSPLRGTEAFF. The DNA for the CDR3 is TGTGCCAGCAGCCCGCTTAGGGGGACTGAAGCTTTCTTT.

The chain uses TRBV9 and TRBJ2-7; 11 nucleotides agree with TRBD1. The ends lost 0 bases at V and 3 bases at J; junction bases unmatched: 5. The CDR3 consists of 16 residues. The germline V gene has CDR1 SGDLS and CDR2 YYNGEE. As DNA, the CDR3 is TGTGCCAGCAGCGTAGCGGACAGGGGGCATTTCTACGAGCAGTACTTC. It codes for CASSVADRGHFYEQYF.

CDR3 in DNA: TGCAGCGTATCGGGTAGCAATCAGCCCCAGCATTTT. This codes for CSVSGSNQPQHF. This chain connects TRBV29-1 to TRBJ1-5; no definite D call. The CDR3 length is 12 residues. V was trimmed by 6 bases and J by 0 bases, leaving 6 bases between them. Germline V gene data show CDR1 as SQVTM and CDR2 as ANQGSEA.

The chain links TRBV4-2 to TRBJ2-2, with 12 bases identical to TRBD2. The germline CDR1 and CDR2 sequences are LGHNA and YNFKEQ. The V and J ends lost 0 bases and 2 bases, in that order; junction bases with no gene match: 13. CDR3 length equals 21 residues. CDR3 in DNA: TGTGCCAGCAGCCAAGATAGGACCAGCCTAGCGGGGGGGACAAACACCGGGGAGCTGTTTTTT. It codes for CASSQDRTSLAGGTNTGELFF.

The chain couples TRBV20-1 to TRBJ1-6; 7 positions match TRBD1. V shed 3 bases, J shed 6 bases, and the junction held 5 bases outside the gene matches. Germline CDR1 is DFQATT and CDR2 is SNEGSKA (reference sequence). The CDR3 length is 14 residues. CDR3 nucleotide sequence: TGCAGTGCTAGTTCAGGGGGACCTAATTCACCCCTCCACTTT. This codes for CSASSGGPNSPLHF.

The CDR3 here is CASSEPGVLGNEQFF. CDR3 nucleotide sequence: TGTGCCAGCAGTGAACCGGGAGTATTAGGTAATGAGCAGTTCTTC. This chain connects TRBV25-1 to TRBJ2-1, with D tentatively TRBD2 (6 bases). Trimming took 2 bases from V and 7 from J, leaving 15 bases between them. This CDR3 has 15 amino acids. Germline V gene sequence: CDR1 MGHDK, CDR2 SYGVNS.

The CDR3 sequence is CASSLGRVGWPQHF. The CDR3 DNA follows: TGTGCCAGCAGCTTGGGCAGGGTAGGATGGCCCCAGCATTTT. The chain couples TRBV5-6 to TRBJ1-5; weak D call: TRBD1 (5 bases). CDR3 length equals 14 residues. Trimming removed 0 bases from V and 9 bases from J, with 13 bases in between. Germline CDR1 is SGHDT and CDR2 is YYEEEE.

V gene TRBV19 combines with J gene TRBJ1-4; TRBD1 might be the D (5 bases). This CDR3 is 15 amino acids long. Germline assignment: CDR1 LNHDA and CDR2 SQIVND (reference sequence). V was pared by 4 bases and J by 0 bases, with 9 bases between. The CDR3 is CASSSRQSTNEKLFF. In DNA, the CDR3 is TGTGCCAGTAGTAGCAGACAGTCAACTAATGAAAAACTGTTTTTT.

The CDR3 spells CASSEGSTGRTEAFF. The CDR3 DNA follows: TGTGCCAGCAGTGAGGGGTCGACAGGGCGGACTGAAGCTTTCTTT. The chain uses TRBV2 and TRBJ1-1, with 7 bases matching TRBD1. V trimming: 3 bases; J trimming: 5 bases; junction bases outside the gene matches: 9. Looked up from germline, CDR1 is SNHLY and CDR2 is FYNNEI. The CDR3 extends over 15 amino acids.

This chain joins TRBV18 and TRBJ2-5, with D maybe TRBD2 (6 bases). The CDR3 sequence is 17 residues long. In germline, CDR1 is KGHSH, CDR2 LQKENI. Deletions cut 3 bases from V and 5 bases from J, with 22 bases between. Here the CDR3 reads CASSPLTGVASWETQYF. The CDR3 DNA follows: TGTGCCAGCTCACCCCTTACGGGAGTGGCATCATGGGAGACCCAGTACTTC.

The genes are TRBV10-1 and TRBJ1-1; possible D gene TRBD1, 5 bases. The CDR3 has 16 amino acids. Trimming took off 0 bases at V and 6 bases at J, with 17 bases between the two ends. Germline V gene lookup returns CDR1 WNHNN and CDR2 SYGVQD (reference sequence). CDR3 nucleotide sequence: TGCGCCAGCAGTGAGTCGACTCCGGGCAGGGTCCCTGAAGCTTTCTTT. This codes for CASSESTPGRVPEAFF.

The chain links TRBV6-2 or TRBV6-3 to TRBJ2-1; 8 positions agree with TRBD2. This CDR3 is 19 amino acids long. Germline-derived CDR1 and CDR2 are MNHEY and SVGEGT. Trimming at V came to 3 bases and at J to 4 bases, leaving 17 bases not matched to a gene. The chain's CDR3 is CASSYQGSFMRGEYNEQFF. In DNA, the CDR3 is TGTGCCAGCAGTTATCAGGGTAGCTTCATGCGGGGGGAGTACAATGAGCAGTTCTTC.

The chain combines TRBV7-2 with TRBJ2-3; a weak D match, TRBD2 (5 bases). V lost 2 bases, J lost 0 bases, and 6 bases lay in between. This CDR3 region has 14 residues. Germline V gene lookup returns CDR1 SGHTA and CDR2 FQGNSA. CDR3 in amino acids: CASSLRGSTDTQYF. The CDR3 DNA follows: TGTGCCAGCAGCTTACGCGGGAGCACAGATACGCAGTATTTT.

The chain uses TRBV21-1 and TRBJ2-7; TRBD2 is taken as the D call from the table, unchecked against the DNA. TRBV21-1 is a pseudogene segment. This CDR3 comprises 18 residues. CDR3 region: CASSIQLAGASPSDEQYV. The CDR3 nucleotides are TGTGCCAGCAGCATCCAACTAGCGGGTGCTTCCCCCTCGGACGAGCAGTACGTC.

The V gene is TRBV2, the J gene TRBJ2-6, with 10 bases that match TRBD2. With 8 bases clipped from V and 0 bases from J, the junction kept 7 bases outside the gene matches. Germline V gene sequence: CDR1 SNHLY, CDR2 FYNNEI. The CDR3 totals 17 residues. The chain's CDR3 is CASWLAGDSSGANVLTF. The CDR3 DNA reads as TGTGCCAGCTGGCTAGCGGGGGATTCCTCTGGGGCCAACGTCCTGACTTTC. Full variable domain (remainder filled in from reference TRBV2 and TRBJ2-6): EPEVTQTPSHQVTQMGQEVILRCVPISNHLYFYWYRQILGQKVEFLVSFYNNEISEKSEIFDDQFSVERPDGSNFTLKIRSTKLEDSAMYFCASWLAGDSSGANVLTFGAGSRLTVL.

The chain recombines TRBV19 with TRBJ1-2; D might be TRBD1 (6 bases). Germline V lookup: CDR1 LNHDA, CDR2 SQIVND (reference sequence). V lost 5 bases, J lost 4 bases, and 14 bases lay in between. The length of the CDR3 is 14 residues. The DNA of the CDR3 is TGTGCCAGTAGTTGGGCTGGACAGTCCTATGGCTACACCTTC. Its translation: CASSWAGQSYGYTF.

The chain couples TRBV4-1 to TRBJ1-5; no firm D call. V was clipped by 0 bases and J by 3 bases, with 9 bases between them. The CDR3 is 15 residues long. Germline V lookup: CDR1 MGHRA, CDR2 YSYEKL. The CDR3 sequence: CASSQDPPPNQPQHF. Written as DNA, the CDR3 is TGCGCCAGCAGCCAAGACCCTCCCCCCAATCAGCCCCAGCATTTT.

This sequence joins TRBV4-1 and TRBJ1-2; D possibly corresponds to TRBD1 (6 bases). The CDR3 extends over 15 amino acids. Trimming shortened V by 0 bases and J by 9 bases, and 17 bases separated the two germline ends. Germline loops: CDR1 MGHRA, CDR2 YSYEKL. The CDR3 sequence is CASSQDDRTIYSYTF. CDR3 DNA sequence: TGCGCCAGCAGCCAAGATGACAGGACAATCTACAGCTACACCTTC.

V and J are TRBV5-6 and TRBJ2-5; TRBD1 is a possible D gene (6 bases). The CDR3 covers 16 residues. V was trimmed by 6 bases and J by 2 bases, leaving 20 bases between them. CDR1 and CDR2 (germline): SGHDT, YYEEEE. The CDR3 spells CASKKRGMGAQETQYF. Here the CDR3 DNA reads TGTGCCAGCAAAAAAAGGGGAATGGGGGCTCAAGAGACCCAGTACTTC.